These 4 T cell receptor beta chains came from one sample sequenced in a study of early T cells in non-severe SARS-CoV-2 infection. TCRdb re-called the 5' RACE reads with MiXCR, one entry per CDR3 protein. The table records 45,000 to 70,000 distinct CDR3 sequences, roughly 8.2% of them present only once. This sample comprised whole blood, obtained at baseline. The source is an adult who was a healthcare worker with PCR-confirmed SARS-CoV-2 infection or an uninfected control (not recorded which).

CDR3 in amino acids: CASSPARDSAYEQYF. In DNA form, the CDR3 reads TGTGCCAGCAGCCCAGCTAGGGACTCCGCCTACGAGCAGTACTTC. The V gene is TRBV5-5, the J gene TRBJ2-7, with D possibly matching TRBD2 (6 bases). The germline V gene has CDR1 SGHKS and CDR2 YYEKEE (reference sequence). The CDR3 length is 15 residues. V lost 4 bases and J 2 bases, leaving 16 bases between the germline ends.

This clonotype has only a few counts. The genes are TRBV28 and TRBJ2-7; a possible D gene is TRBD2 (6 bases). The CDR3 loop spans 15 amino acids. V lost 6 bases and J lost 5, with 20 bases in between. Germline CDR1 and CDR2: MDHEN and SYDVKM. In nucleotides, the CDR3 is TGTGCCAGCAGATCCCCCGGGACTCGCGTCGACGAGCAGTACTTC. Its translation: CASRSPGTRVDEQYF.

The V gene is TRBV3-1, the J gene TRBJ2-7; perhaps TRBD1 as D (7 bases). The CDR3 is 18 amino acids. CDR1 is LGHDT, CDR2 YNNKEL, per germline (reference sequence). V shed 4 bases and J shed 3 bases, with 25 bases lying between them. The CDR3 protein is CASSPTGVASETFYEQYF. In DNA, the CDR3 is TGTGCCAGCAGCCCCACAGGGGTGGCTAGCGAGACCTTCTACGAGCAGTACTTC.

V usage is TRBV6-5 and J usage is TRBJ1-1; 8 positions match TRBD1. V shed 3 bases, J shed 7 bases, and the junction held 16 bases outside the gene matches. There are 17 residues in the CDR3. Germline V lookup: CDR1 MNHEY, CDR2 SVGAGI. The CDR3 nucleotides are TGTGCCAGCAGTTATTTACGGAATATCGACAGGGGAAATGAAGCTTTCTTT. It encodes CASSYLRNIDRGNEAFF.